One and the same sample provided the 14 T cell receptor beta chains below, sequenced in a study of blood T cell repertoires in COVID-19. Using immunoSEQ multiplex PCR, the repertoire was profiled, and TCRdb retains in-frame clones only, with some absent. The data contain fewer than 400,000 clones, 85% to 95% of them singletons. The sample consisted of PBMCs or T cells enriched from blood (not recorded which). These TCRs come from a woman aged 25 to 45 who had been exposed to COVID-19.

CDR3 sequence reads: CASSQDGRYTEAFF. CDR3 DNA: TGCGCCAGCAGCCAAGATGGGAGATACACTGAAGCTTTCTTT. The chain employs TRBV4-3 and TRBJ1-1; no firm D call. Trimming removed 0 bases from V and 3 bases from J, with 8 bases in between. CDR1 LGHNA and CDR2 YSLEER come from the germline V gene. This CDR3 region has 14 residues.

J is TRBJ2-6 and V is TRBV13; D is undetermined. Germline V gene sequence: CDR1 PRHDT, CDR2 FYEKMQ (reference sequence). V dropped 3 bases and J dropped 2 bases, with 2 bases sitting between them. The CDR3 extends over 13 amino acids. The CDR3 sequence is CASSFAGANVLTF. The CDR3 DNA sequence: TGTGCCAGCAGCTTCGCTGGGGCCAACGTCCTGACTTTC.

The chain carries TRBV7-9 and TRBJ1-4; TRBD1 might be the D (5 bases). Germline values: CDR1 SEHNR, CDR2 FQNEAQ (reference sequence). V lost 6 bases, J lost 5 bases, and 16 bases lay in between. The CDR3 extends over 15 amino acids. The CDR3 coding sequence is TGTGCCAGCAGTCACAGCGAAGGGGTAAATGAAAAACTGTTTTTT. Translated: CASSHSEGVNEKLFF.

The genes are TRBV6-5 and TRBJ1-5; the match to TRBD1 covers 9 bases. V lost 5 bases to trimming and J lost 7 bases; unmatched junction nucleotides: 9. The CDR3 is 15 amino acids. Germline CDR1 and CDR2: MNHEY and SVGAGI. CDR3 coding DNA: TGTGCCAGCAGTAGAGTCGGACAGGGGAGGCAGCCCCAGCATTTT. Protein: CASSRVGQGRQPQHF.

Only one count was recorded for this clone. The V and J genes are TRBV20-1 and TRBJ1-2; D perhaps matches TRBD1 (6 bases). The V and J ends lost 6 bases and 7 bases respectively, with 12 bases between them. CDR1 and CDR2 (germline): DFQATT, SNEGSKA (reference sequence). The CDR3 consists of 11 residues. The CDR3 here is CSARTVSGYTF. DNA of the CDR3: TGCAGTGCAAGGACAGTCTCTGGCTACACCTTC.

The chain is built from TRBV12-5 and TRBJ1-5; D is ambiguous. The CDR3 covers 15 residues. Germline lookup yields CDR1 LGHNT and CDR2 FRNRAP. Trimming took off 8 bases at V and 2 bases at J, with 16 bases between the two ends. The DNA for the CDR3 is TGTGCTAGTCCCTCGGAGGTTGTGTGCAATCAGCCCCAGCATTTT. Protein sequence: CASPSEVVCNQPQHF.

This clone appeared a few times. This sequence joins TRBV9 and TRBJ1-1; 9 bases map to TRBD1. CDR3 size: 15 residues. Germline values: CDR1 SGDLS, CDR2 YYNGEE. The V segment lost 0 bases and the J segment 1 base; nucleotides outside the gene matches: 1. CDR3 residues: CASSVEGQGNTEAFF. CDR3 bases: TGTGCCAGCAGCGTAGAGGGACAGGGGAACACTGAAGCTTTCTTT.

The DNA for the CDR3 is TGTGCCAGCAGCTTAGAGAAGGGGCCAAAAAGAAACACTGAAGCTTTCTTT. This translates into CASSLEKGPKRNTEAFF. The chain combines TRBV11-2 with TRBJ1-1; D is perhaps TRBD1 (5 bases). V lost 0 bases and J lost 2, with 16 bases in between. Germline V gene data show CDR1 as SGHAT and CDR2 as FQNNGV. The CDR3 consists of 17 residues.

The DNA for the CDR3 is TGTGCCAGCAGCTACCCGACGGGGGAACACTATGGCTACACCTTC. This sequence encodes CASSYPTGEHYGYTF. The genes are TRBV7-9 and TRBJ1-2, with D possibly TRBD1 on 5 matching bases. V lost 4 bases and J lost 3, with 15 bases in between. This CDR3 comprises 15 residues. From germline, CDR1 is SEHNR and CDR2 FQNEAQ (reference sequence).

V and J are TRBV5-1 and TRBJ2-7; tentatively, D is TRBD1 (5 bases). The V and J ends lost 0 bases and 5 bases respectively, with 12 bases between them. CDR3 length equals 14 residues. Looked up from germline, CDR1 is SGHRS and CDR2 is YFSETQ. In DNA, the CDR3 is TGCGCCAGCAGCTTGGAGGCAGGGTCGGACGAGCAGTACTTC. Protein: CASSLEAGSDEQYF. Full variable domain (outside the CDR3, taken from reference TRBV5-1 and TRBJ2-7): KAGVTQTPRYLIKTRGQQVTLSCSPISGHRSVSWYQQTPGQGLQFLFEYFSETQRNKGNFPGRFSGRQFSNSRSEMNVSTLELGDSALYLCASSLEAGSDEQYFGPGTRLTVT.

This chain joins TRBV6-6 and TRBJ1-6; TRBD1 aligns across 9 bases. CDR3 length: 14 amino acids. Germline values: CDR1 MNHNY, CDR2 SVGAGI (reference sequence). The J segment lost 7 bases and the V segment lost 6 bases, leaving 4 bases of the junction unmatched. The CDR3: CASRPDRGNSPLHF. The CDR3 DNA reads TGTGCCAGCAGACCGGACAGGGGCAATTCACCCCTCCACTTT.

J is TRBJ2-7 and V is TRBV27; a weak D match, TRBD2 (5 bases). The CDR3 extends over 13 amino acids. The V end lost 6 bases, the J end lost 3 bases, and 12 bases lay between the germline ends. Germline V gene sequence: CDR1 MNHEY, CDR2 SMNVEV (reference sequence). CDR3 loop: CASRGSGVYEQYF. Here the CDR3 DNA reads TGTGCCAGCAGGGGGAGTGGGGTCTACGAGCAGTACTTC.

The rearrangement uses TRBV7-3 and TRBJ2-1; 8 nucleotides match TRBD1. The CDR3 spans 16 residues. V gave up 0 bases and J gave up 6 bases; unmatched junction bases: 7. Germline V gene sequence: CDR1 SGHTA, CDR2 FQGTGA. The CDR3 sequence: CASSLTSTGGRNEQFF. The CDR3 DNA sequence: TGTGCCAGCAGCTTAACTTCAACAGGGGGTCGCAATGAGCAGTTCTTC.

Written as DNA, the CDR3 is TGTGCCACCAGTGATTTGGGCAGGGAAGCTTTCTTT. Translated: CATSDLGREAFF. The chain carries TRBV24-1 and TRBJ1-1, with D unresolved. V lost 0 bases to trimming and J lost 8 bases, with 6 bases between them. Germline CDR1 is KGHDR and CDR2 is SFDVKD. The CDR3 extends over 12 amino acids.